This T cell receptor (beta chain) came from a study of blood T cell repertoires in COVID-19. Overall study: Acute and convalescent COVID-19 specimens originated in the United States, Italy and Spain. PBMCs, B-cell-depleted T cells, or T cells were the source of the cDNA or gDNA that made up the material.

The CDR3 has 13 residues. With V trimmed by 10 bases and J by 5 bases, 8 bases remained unmatched. One Seattle source followed patients from active infection through their disease course. Original data processing: Estimates of nucleated cell counts were drawn from the amplification of reference gene primers. Data came from immunoSEQ multiplex PCR; TCRdb stores just in-frame clones and leaves some out. Clone size and V and J calls were adopted from that table, with D and trimming inferred from the DNA. The sample holds tens of thousands of clones, around 94% seen once. This receptor was obtained from a man over 45 with COVID-19, enrolled during active disease. Material for sequencing was peripheral blood. The chain couples TRBV12-3 or TRBV12-4 to TRBJ2-3; TRBD2 aligns across 8 bases. The CDR3 nucleotides read TGTGCCACTCAAAGCGGGAGTAAAGATACGCAGTATTTT. Protein: CATQSGSKDTQYF.